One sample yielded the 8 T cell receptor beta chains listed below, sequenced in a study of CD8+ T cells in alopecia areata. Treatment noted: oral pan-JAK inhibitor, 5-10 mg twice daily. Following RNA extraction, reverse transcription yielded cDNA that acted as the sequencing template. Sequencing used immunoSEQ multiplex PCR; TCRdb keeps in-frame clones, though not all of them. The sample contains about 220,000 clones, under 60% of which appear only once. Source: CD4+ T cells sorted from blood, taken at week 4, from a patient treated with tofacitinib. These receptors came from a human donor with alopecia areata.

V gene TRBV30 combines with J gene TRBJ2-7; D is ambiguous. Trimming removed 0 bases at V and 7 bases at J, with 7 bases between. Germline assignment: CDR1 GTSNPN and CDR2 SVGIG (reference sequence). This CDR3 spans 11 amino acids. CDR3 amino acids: CAWSVSGEQYF. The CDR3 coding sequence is TGTGCCTGGAGTGTGAGTGGAGAGCAGTACTTC.

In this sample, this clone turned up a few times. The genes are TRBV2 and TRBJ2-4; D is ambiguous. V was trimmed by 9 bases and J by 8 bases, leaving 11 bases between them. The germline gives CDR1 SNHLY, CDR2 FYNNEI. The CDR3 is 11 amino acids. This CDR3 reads CARGVRDIQYF. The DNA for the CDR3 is TGTGCCAGAGGAGTACGGGACATTCAGTACTTC.

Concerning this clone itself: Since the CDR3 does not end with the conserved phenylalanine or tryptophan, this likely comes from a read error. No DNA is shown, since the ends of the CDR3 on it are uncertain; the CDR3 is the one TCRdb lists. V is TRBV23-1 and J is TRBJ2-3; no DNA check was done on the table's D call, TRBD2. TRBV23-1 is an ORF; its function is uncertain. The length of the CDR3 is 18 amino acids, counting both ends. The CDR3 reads CASSSPDGPSRADTQYFD.

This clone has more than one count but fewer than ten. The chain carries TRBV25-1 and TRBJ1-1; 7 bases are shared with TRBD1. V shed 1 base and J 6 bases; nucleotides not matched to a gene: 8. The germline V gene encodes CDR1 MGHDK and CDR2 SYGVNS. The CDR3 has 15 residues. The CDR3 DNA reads TGTGCCAGCAGTGAATCGGGGGGACAGAGACCTGAAGCTTTCTTT. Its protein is CASSESGGQRPEAFF.

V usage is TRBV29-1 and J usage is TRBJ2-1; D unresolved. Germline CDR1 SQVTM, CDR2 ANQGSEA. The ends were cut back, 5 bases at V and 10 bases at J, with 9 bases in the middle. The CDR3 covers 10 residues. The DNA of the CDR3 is TGCAGCGTTTATGAAGTAGAGCAGTTCTTC. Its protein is CSVYEVEQFF.

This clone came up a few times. This CDR3 reads CSGETGYGEQYF. CDR3 DNA: TGCAGCGGGGAGACAGGGTATGGCGAGCAGTACTTC. The chain is built from TRBV29-1 and TRBJ2-7; 7 nucleotides agree with TRBD1. Germline trimming cut 7 bases from V and 6 bases from J; bases unmatched to any gene: 9. This CDR3 spans 12 amino acids. Germline CDR1 reads SQVTM; CDR2 reads ANQGSEA.

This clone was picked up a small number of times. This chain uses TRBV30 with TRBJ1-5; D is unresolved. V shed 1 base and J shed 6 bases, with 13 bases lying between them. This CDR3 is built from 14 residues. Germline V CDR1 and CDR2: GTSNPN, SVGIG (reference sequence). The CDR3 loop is CAWSGLAVGQPQHF. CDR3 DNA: TGTGCCTGGAGTGGATTGGCAGTGGGTCAGCCCCAGCATTTT. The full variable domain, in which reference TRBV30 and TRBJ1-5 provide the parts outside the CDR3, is SQTIHQWPATLVQPVGSPLSLECTVEGTSNPNLYWYRQAAGRGLQLLFYSVGIGQISSEVPQNLSASRPQDRQFILSSKKLLLSDSGFYLCAWSGLAVGQPQHFGDGTRLSIL.

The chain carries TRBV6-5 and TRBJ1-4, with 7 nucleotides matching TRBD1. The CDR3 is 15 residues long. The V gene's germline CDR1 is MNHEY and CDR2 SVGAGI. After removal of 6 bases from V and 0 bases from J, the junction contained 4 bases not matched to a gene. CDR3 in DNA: TGTGCCAGCAGACTAGGGGGCACAACTAATGAAAAACTGTTTTTT. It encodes CASRLGGTTNEKLFF.